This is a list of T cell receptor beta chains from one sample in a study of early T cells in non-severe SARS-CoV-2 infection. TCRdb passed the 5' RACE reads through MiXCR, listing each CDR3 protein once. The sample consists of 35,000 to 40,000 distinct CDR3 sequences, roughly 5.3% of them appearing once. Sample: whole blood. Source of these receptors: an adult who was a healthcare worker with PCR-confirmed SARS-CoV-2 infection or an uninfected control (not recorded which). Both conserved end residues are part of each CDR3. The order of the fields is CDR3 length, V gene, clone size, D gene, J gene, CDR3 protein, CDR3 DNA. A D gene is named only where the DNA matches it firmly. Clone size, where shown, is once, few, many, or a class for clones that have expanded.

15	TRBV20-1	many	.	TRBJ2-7	CSARPPGLLPYEQYF	TGCAGTGCTAGACCCCCCGGACTCCTGCCCTACGAGCAGTACTTC
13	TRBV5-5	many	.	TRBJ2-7	CASSLDSLREQYF	TGTGCCAGCAGCTTGGACAGTCTTCGGGAGCAGTACTTC
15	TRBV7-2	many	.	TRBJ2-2	CASSLRSANTGELFF	TGTGCCAGCAGCTTAAGGTCAGCGAACACCGGGGAGCTGTTTTTT
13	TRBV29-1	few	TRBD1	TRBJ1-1	CSGNRGMNTEAFF	TGCAGCGGGAACAGGGGCATGAACACTGAAGCTTTCTTT
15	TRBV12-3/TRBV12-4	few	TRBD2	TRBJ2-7	CASSLAGGPVPEQYF	TGTGCCAGCAGTTTAGCGGGAGGGCCGGTCCCCGAGCAGTACTTC
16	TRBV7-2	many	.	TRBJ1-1	CASSLLGSGLKPEAFF	TGTGCCAGCAGCTTACTGGGGTCAGGGTTGAAGCCTGAAGCTTTCTTT
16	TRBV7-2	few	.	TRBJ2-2	CASSSSGLPGVGELFF	TGTGCCAGCAGCTCCTCGGGACTCCCTGGGGTGGGGGAGCTGTTTTTT
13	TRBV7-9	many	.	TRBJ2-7	CASSFGRINEQYF	TGTGCCAGCAGCTTTGGGCGCATCAACGAGCAGTACTTC
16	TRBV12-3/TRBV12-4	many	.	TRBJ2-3	CASSLRPRRGTDTQYF	TGTGCCAGCAGTTTACGGCCCAGGCGCGGCACAGATACGCAGTATTTT
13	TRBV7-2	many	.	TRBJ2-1	CASSLASYNEQFF	TGTGCCAGCAGCTTAGCCTCTTACAATGAGCAGTTCTTC
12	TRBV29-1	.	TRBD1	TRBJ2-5	CSVFSQGETQYF	TGCAGCGTTTTTTCACAGGGGGAGACCCAGTACTTC
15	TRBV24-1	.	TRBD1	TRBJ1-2	CATSDSTGRYYGYTF	TGTGCCACCAGTGATTCGACAGGGAGGTACTATGGCTACACCTTC
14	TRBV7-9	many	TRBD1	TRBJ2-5	CASSFSGQGETQYF	TGTGCCAGCAGCTTCTCCGGACAGGGAGAGACCCAGTACTTC
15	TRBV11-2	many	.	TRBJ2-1	CASSLGSDFYNEQFF	TGTGCCAGCAGCCTCGGCTCGGACTTTTACAATGAGCAGTTCTTC
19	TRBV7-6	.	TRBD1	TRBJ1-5	CASSQRPGQVLYSNQPQHF	TGTGCCAGCAGCCAAAGACCGGGACAGGTCCTTTATAGCAATCAGCCCCAGCATTTT
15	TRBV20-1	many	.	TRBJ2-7	CSARDISGPSYEQYF	TGCAGTGCTAGAGATATCAGCGGGCCTTCCTACGAGCAGTACTTC
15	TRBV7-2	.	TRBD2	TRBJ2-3	CASSPLAGSTDTQYF	TGTGCCAGCAGCCCATTAGCGGGGTCCACAGATACGCAGTATTTT
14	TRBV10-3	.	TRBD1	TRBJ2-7	CAISEEDRAYEQYF	TGTGCCATCAGTGAAGAGGACAGGGCCTACGAGCAGTACTTC
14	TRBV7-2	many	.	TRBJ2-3	CASSLGWSTDTQYF	TGTGCCAGCAGCTTAGGCTGGAGCACAGATACGCAGTATTTT
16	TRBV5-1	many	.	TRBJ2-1	CASSLSGAGNRDEQFF	TGCGCCAGCAGCTTGTCTGGGGCGGGGAATAGAGATGAGCAGTTCTTC
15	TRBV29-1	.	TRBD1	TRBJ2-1	CSAITGTGDYNEQFF	TGCAGCGCCATAACCGGGACAGGGGATTACAATGAGCAGTTCTTC
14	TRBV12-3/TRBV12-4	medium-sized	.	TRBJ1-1	CASSFARSNTEAFF	TGTGCCAGCAGTTTTGCTCGCAGCAACACTGAAGCTTTCTTT
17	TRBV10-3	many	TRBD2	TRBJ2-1	CAISRSAGGGSYNEQFF	TGTGCCATCAGTCGATCCGCGGGAGGGGGATCCTACAATGAGCAGTTCTTC
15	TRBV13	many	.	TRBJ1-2	CASSLHSAANYGYTF	TGTGCCAGCAGCTTACATTCGGCCGCTAACTATGGCTACACCTTC
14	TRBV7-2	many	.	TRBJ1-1	CASSHIYRADEAFF	TGTGCCAGCAGCCATATCTACAGGGCGGATGAAGCTTTCTTT
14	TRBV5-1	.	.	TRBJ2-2	CASKFGAYTGELFF	TGCGCCAGCAAATTCGGGGCTTATACCGGGGAGCTGTTTTTT
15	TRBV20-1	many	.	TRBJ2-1	CSARAPNAVYNEQFF	TGCAGTGCTAGAGCCCCGAACGCCGTTTACAATGAGCAGTTCTTC
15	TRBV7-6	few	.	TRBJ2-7	CASSLAPGDRDEQYF	TGTGCCAGCAGCTTAGCGCCGGGGGACCGTGACGAGCAGTACTTC
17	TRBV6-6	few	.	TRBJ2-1	CASSTEGAAHFYNEQFF	TGTGCCAGCAGCACGGAGGGTGCGGCCCACTTTTACAATGAGCAGTTCTTC
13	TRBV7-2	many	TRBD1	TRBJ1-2	CASSPQEQGRYTF	TGTGCCAGCAGCCCGCAAGAACAGGGGAGGTACACCTTC
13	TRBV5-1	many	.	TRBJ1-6	CASSPPRGSPLHF	TGCGCCAGCAGTCCTCCACGGGGGTCACCCCTCCACTTT
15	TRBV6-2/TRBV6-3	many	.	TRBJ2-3	CASSYSHSNTDTQYF	TGTGCCAGCAGTTACTCTCACTCGAACACAGATACGCAGTATTTT
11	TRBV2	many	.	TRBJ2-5	CASSSRLAQYF	TGTGCCAGCAGTTCCAGACTGGCCCAGTACTTC
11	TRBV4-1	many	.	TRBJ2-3	CASSQEGQQYF	TGCGCCAGCAGCCAAGAGGGACAACAGTATTTT
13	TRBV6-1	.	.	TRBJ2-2	CARGTPNTGELFF	TGTGCCAGAGGGACTCCTAACACCGGGGAGCTGTTTTTT
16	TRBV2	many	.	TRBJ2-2	CASSDAGTTNTGELFF	TGTGCCAGCAGTGATGCAGGCACCACGAACACCGGGGAGCTGTTTTTT
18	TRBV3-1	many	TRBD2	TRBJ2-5	CASSPGVAGGLLQETQYF	TGTGCCAGCAGCCCCGGGGTAGCGGGGGGGCTGCTCCAAGAGACCCAGTACTTC